The 20 T cell receptor beta chains below all came from one sample that was sequenced in a study of shared clonotypes between healthy human individuals. Sequencing was performed with immunoSEQ multiplex PCR; in TCRdb, only in-frame clones are kept and a portion is missing. The repertoire holds about 680,000 clones, with around 92% as singletons. Positive CCR7 selection of CD45RO-negative cells yielded the naive CD8 cells, and terminally differentiated effector memory CD45RA+ cells were excluded. Sequenced sample: naive CD8+ T cells sorted from blood. These receptors all stem from a man aged 30 to 39 in good health.

V is TRBV19 and J is TRBJ1-2; possible D gene TRBD1, 6 bases. This CDR3 is 15 amino acids long. Germline-derived CDR1 and CDR2 are LNHDA and SQIVND (reference sequence). V was pared by 7 bases and J by 4 bases, with 19 bases between. In DNA form, the CDR3 reads TGTGCCAGTACCGGGGGCCACCGTCTGGGCTATGGCTACACCTTC. The encoded protein is CASTGGHRLGYGYTF.

The J gene is TRBJ2-7, the V gene TRBV19, with 11 bases lining up with TRBD2. Trimming cost V 9 bases and J 4 bases; bases outside gene matches: 11. Germline V CDR1 and CDR2: LNHDA, SQIVND (reference sequence). There are 15 residues in the CDR3. CDR3 nucleotides: TGTGCCAGCTCCCCGGGGACTAGCGGAGATTACGAGCAGTACTTC. This encodes CASSPGTSGDYEQYF. Full variable domain (outside the CDR3, taken from reference TRBV19 and TRBJ2-7): DGGITQSPKYLFRKEGQNVTLSCEQNLNHDAMYWYRQDPGQGLRLIYYSQIVNDFQKGDIAEGYSVSREKKESFPLTVTSAQKNPTAFYLCASSPGTSGDYEQYFGPGTRLTVT.

The J gene is TRBJ2-3, the V gene TRBV11-2, with 14 bases matching TRBD2. Per the germline V gene, CDR1 is SGHAT and CDR2 is FQNNGV. This CDR3 is built from 16 residues. V was clipped by 4 bases and J by 4 bases; unmatched bases: 4. CDR3 in DNA: TGTGCCAGCAGCTCAGGGACTAGCGGGAGTTCAGATACGCAGTATTTT. It is translated as CASSSGTSGSSDTQYF.

In its sample, this clone was seen a few times. V and J are TRBV13 and TRBJ1-1; perhaps TRBD1 as D (5 bases). CDR3 size: 13 residues. Trimming took 8 bases from V and 6 from J, leaving 16 bases between them. CDR1 is PRHDT and CDR2 is FYEKMQ in the germline V gene (reference sequence). The CDR3: CASYRSGRAEAFF. CDR3 DNA: TGTGCCAGCTACAGGTCTGGGCGCGCTGAAGCTTTCTTT.

The chain employs TRBV9 and TRBJ2-7; D tentatively fits TRBD1 or TRBD2 (5 bases each). This CDR3 has 15 amino acids. The germline V gene has CDR1 SGDLS and CDR2 YYNGEE. Trimming took 0 bases from V and 3 from J, leaving 13 bases between them. The CDR3 bases are TGTGCCAGCAGCGTAGCTCGGGACGATCGCTACGAGCAGTACTTC. Translated, it gives CASSVARDDRYEQYF.

A word on this clone: Other DNA sequences in the sample encode the same CDR3. The rearrangement uses TRBV4-1 and TRBJ2-7; 9 bases line up with TRBD2. The V and J ends lost 1 base and 4 bases, in that order; junction bases with no gene match: 2. The CDR3 consists of 14 residues. CDR1 and CDR2 from the germline V gene are MGHRA and YSYEKL. The CDR3 protein is CASSQGAGGYEQYF. The CDR3 nucleotides read TGCGCCAGCAGCCAAGGGGCGGGAGGGTACGAGCAGTACTTC.

The chain carries TRBV4-1 and TRBJ2-3, with D unresolved. Trimming removed 1 base at V and 4 bases at J, with 9 bases between. CDR1 MGHRA and CDR2 YSYEKL come from the germline V gene. This CDR3 spans 14 amino acids. CDR3 sequence (DNA): TGCGCCAGCAGCCAAGGACCAGGAGCAGATACGCAGTATTTT. It yields the protein CASSQGPGADTQYF.

Worth noting for this clone: Different DNA sequences within this sample yield the same CDR3. This chain uses TRBV14 with TRBJ2-1; a possible D gene is TRBD2 (5 bases). V lost 2 bases to trimming and J lost 4 bases, with 9 bases between them. CDR3 size: 14 residues. Germline V CDR1 and CDR2: SGHDN, FVKESK. The CDR3 coding sequence is TGTGCCAGCAGCCAAAGGACTGGATACAATGAGCAGTTCTTC. This encodes CASSQRTGYNEQFF.

The V and J genes are TRBV7-9 and TRBJ1-1; no reliable D call. Per germline, CDR1 SEHNR and CDR2 FQNEAQ (reference sequence). This CDR3 spans 10 amino acids. Deletions cut 8 bases from V and 4 bases from J, with 5 bases between. CDR3 nucleotide sequence: TGTGCCAGCGGGTCCACTGAAGCTTTCTTT. Translating gives CASGSTEAFF.

The chain couples TRBV7-2 to TRBJ2-6, with D possibly being TRBD2 (5 bases). Per germline, CDR1 SGHTA and CDR2 FQGNSA. Deletions cut 5 bases from V and 1 base from J, with 18 bases between. This CDR3 has 18 amino acids. CDR3: CASSQRWSGASGANVLTF. The DNA of the CDR3 is TGTGCCAGCAGCCAACGGTGGAGCGGAGCATCTGGGGCCAACGTCCTGACTTTC.

V is TRBV2 and J is TRBJ2-3; 7 bases are a match to TRBD2. This CDR3 has 18 amino acids. The V gene's germline CDR1 is SNHLY and CDR2 FYNNEI. V gave up 1 base and J gave up 3 bases; unmatched junction bases: 13. The DNA for the CDR3 is TGTGCCAGCAGTGAAGGGAAATGGCTAGCGGAGATAACAGATACGCAGTATTTT. The encoded protein is CASSEGKWLAEITDTQYF.

The rearrangement uses TRBV6-5 and TRBJ2-1; D is ambiguous. Trimming stripped 6 bases from V and 5 bases from J, with 11 bases between. The germline gives CDR1 MNHEY, CDR2 SVGAGI. The CDR3 is made up of 13 amino acids. This CDR3 reads CASSATYHNEQFF. The CDR3 DNA is TGTGCCAGCAGCGCTACGTACCACAATGAGCAGTTCTTC.

The genes are TRBV10-3 and TRBJ1-2; D is undetermined. Germline assignment: CDR1 ENHRY and CDR2 SYGVKD. V was clipped by 6 bases and J by 0 bases, with 8 bases between them. This CDR3 spans 13 amino acids. The CDR3 DNA sequence: TGTGCCATCAGCGAGCCTGCTAACTATGGCTACACCTTC. Protein: CAISEPANYGYTF.

The chain carries TRBV19 and TRBJ2-3, with D perhaps assigned TRBD1 or TRBD2 (5 bases each). The V end was cut by 3 bases, the J end by 5 bases, with 15 bases between. The V gene's germline CDR1 is LNHDA and CDR2 SQIVND (reference sequence). CDR3 length: 15 residues. The CDR3 DNA sequence: TGTGCCAGTAGTATTGTAGCGCAGAGGGGAGATACGCAGTATTTT. It specifies CASSIVAQRGDTQYF. The full variable domain, completed using reference TRBV19 and TRBJ2-3, is DGGITQSPKYLFRKEGQNVTLSCEQNLNHDAMYWYRQDPGQGLRLIYYSQIVNDFQKGDIAEGYSVSREKKESFPLTVTSAQKNPTAFYLCASSIVAQRGDTQYFGPGTRLTVL.

The table lists this clone with a few counts. The V and J genes are TRBV19 and TRBJ2-7; a possible D gene is TRBD1 (5 bases). This CDR3 is built from 16 residues. Germline V lookup: CDR1 LNHDA, CDR2 SQIVND (reference sequence). Trimming cost V 5 bases and J 2 bases, with 19 bases left between them. The CDR3 coding sequence is TGTGCCAGTAGTGGATGGGGCGGAAGATCCCCCTACGAGCAGTACTTC. Translation: CASSGWGGRSPYEQYF.

Details on this clone: Other DNA variants within this sample encode the same CDR3. V usage is TRBV27 and J usage is TRBJ1-4, with unresolved D. The CDR3 spans 13 residues. Germline-derived CDR1 and CDR2 are MNHEY and SMNVEV (reference sequence). V lost 3 bases and J lost 0, with 2 bases in between. The CDR3 spells CASSFATNEKLFF. In nucleotides, the CDR3 is TGTGCCAGCAGTTTCGCAACTAATGAAAAACTGTTTTTT.

The chain is built from TRBV30 and TRBJ2-1, with TRBD2 identical over 9 bases. Germline lookup yields CDR1 GTSNPN and CDR2 SVGIG (reference sequence). The CDR3 has 15 amino acids. With V trimmed by 0 bases and J by 6 bases, 6 bases remained unmatched. In DNA, the CDR3 is TGTGCCTGGAGTGTAGGTAGCGGGAGCGCCAATGAGCAGTTCTTC. Translation gives CAWSVGSGSANEQFF.

A single count supports this clone. For the CDR3, the DNA is TGTGCCAGCAGCTCCCACGGGACAGGAGGCTCCTACGAGCAGTACTTC. It encodes CASSSHGTGGSYEQYF. The rearrangement links TRBV7-6 to TRBJ2-7, with 8 bases aligning to TRBD1. Germline CDR1 SGHVS, CDR2 FNYEAQ. The CDR3 spans 16 residues. Unmatched junction bases numbered 8, after V lost 4 bases and J lost 0 bases.

The chain employs TRBV28 and TRBJ2-5; D might be TRBD2 (6 bases). Per the germline V gene, CDR1 is MDHEN and CDR2 is SYDVKM. The length of the CDR3 is 15 residues. Trimming took off 4 bases at V and 3 bases at J, with 15 bases between the two ends. In DNA, the CDR3 is TGTGCCAGCAGTTCCCCCTGGAGGGATGAAGAGACCCAGTACTTC. Protein sequence: CASSSPWRDEETQYF.

V usage is TRBV6-1 and J usage is TRBJ2-7; D is possibly TRBD1 or TRBD2 (7 bases each). The V end was cut by 6 bases, the J end by 3 bases, with 18 bases between. This CDR3 comprises 15 residues. Germline V gene lookup returns CDR1 MNHNS and CDR2 SASEGT. The DNA of the CDR3 is TGTGCCAGCAGCAACAGGGGAGGGGTACACTACGAGCAGTACTTC. Its translation: CASSNRGGVHYEQYF.